A single sample gave rise to the 28 T cell receptor beta chains below, sequenced in a study of early T cells in non-severe SARS-CoV-2 infection (dated by TCRdb to the early 2020s). The library was obtained by 5' RACE. Instrument on record: NextSeq 500. TCRdb trimmed public reads at Q25 via fastp, called clones via MiXCR and kept in-frame beta chains. Identical CDR3 protein sequences are pooled into one entry, listed with their most common genes and DNA. The sample table lists some 71,000 distinct CDR3 sequences, more than 8% of them with a count of one. Around a sixth of the sample comes from the top ten. Sequencing used whole blood, obtained at baseline. The receptors shown here come from an adult who was a healthcare worker with PCR-confirmed SARS-CoV-2 infection or an uninfected control (not recorded which).

This clonotype was detected many times. The chain employs TRBV28 and TRBJ2-3; possibly TRBD2 for D (5 bases). V lost 7 bases to trimming and J lost 7 bases, with 18 bases between them. Germline V lookup: CDR1 MDHEN, CDR2 SYDVKM. This CDR3 is 14 amino acids long. Here the CDR3 reads CASNPAGPANTQYF. CDR3 sequence (DNA): TGTGCCAGCAACCCCGCGGGCCCCGCGAATACGCAGTATTTT.

This rearrangement joins TRBV29-1 to TRBJ2-1, with 10 bases that match TRBD1. After removal of 6 bases from V and 5 bases from J, the junction contained 13 bases not matched to a gene. Germline CDR1 SQVTM, CDR2 ANQGSEA. The CDR3 loop spans 16 amino acids. The CDR3 sequence: CSVRSRDRGSHNEQFF. The CDR3 DNA follows: TGCAGCGTCCGGTCCCGGGACAGGGGATCTCACAATGAGCAGTTCTTC.

This clonotype has ten or more counts. This chain connects TRBV5-1 to TRBJ1-2, with TRBD1 matching over 7 bases. CDR3 size: 15 residues. CDR1 and CDR2 (germline): SGHRS, YFSETQ. The trim removed 4 bases at V and 5 bases at J, leaving 11 bases unmatched. The CDR3 DNA sequence: TGCGCCAGCAGCAACGGACAGGCTGGGCCGTATGGCTACACCTTC. Its translation is CASSNGQAGPYGYTF.

This clonotype was seen at least ten times. V gene TRBV29-1 combines with J gene TRBJ1-5; D is unresolved. With 1 base removed from V and 6 bases from J, the gap between germline ends came to 10 bases. This CDR3 has 13 residues. Germline CDR1 SQVTM, CDR2 ANQGSEA. The CDR3 loop reads CSVEVGEGQPQHF. CDR3 coding DNA: TGCAGCGTTGAAGTCGGGGAGGGTCAGCCCCAGCATTTT.

There are many counts of this clonotype. The chain is built from TRBV29-1 and TRBJ2-3, with D possibly being TRBD1 (6 bases). Trimming removed 4 bases at V and 2 bases at J, with 19 bases between. The CDR3 contains 16 residues. Germline V gene lookup returns CDR1 SQVTM and CDR2 ANQGSEA. CDR3 nucleotides: TGCAGCGTTGTGGACCCAGGGGCCGCCTTCACAGATACGCAGTATTTT. Translation gives CSVVDPGAAFTDTQYF.

This clonotype appeared many times. The V call is TRBV14, the J call TRBJ2-1, with no clear D. The CDR3 has 11 residues. CDR1 SGHDN and CDR2 FVKESK come from the germline V gene. Trimming shortened V by 4 bases and J by 10 bases, and 8 bases separated the two germline ends. CDR3 region: CASSLLYEQFF. The DNA of the CDR3 is TGTGCCAGCAGCCTACTCTACGAGCAGTTCTTC.

The chain is built from TRBV10-3 and TRBJ2-2, with D perhaps TRBD1 or TRBD2 (5 bases each). CDR3 length: 15 amino acids. CDR1 ENHRY and CDR2 SYGVKD come from the germline V gene. Trimming took off 2 bases at V and 12 bases at J, with 19 bases between the two ends. The CDR3 DNA reads as TGTGCCATCAGTGAGACCCGGGACGGGCTCGAGAAGCTGTTTTTT. It translates to CAISETRDGLEKLFF.

The chain links TRBV7-2 to TRBJ2-5; D is perhaps TRBD2 (6 bases). The germline gives CDR1 SGHTA, CDR2 FQGNSA. The CDR3 extends over 15 amino acids. V was pared by 2 bases and J by 1 base, with 11 bases between. The CDR3 nucleotides read TGTGCCAGCAGCTTAAATAGCGGAGTCCAAGAGACCCAGTACTTC. Its translation is CASSLNSGVQETQYF.

This clonotype was counted only a few times. This chain links TRBV19 with TRBJ1-4; no reliable D call. There are 14 residues in the CDR3. The germline V gene encodes CDR1 LNHDA and CDR2 SQIVND (reference sequence). The V end lost 7 bases, the J end lost 2 bases, and 11 bases lay between the germline ends. CDR3 residues: CASTEGRTNEKLFF. CDR3 DNA: TGTGCCAGTACGGAGGGCCGGACTAATGAAAAACTGTTTTTT.

This clonotype was seen at least ten times. V and J are TRBV2 and TRBJ2-7, with 7 bases identical to TRBD1. CDR1 and CDR2 (germline): SNHLY, FYNNEI. J was trimmed by 2 bases and V by 4 bases; bases with no gene match: 2. CDR3 length: 13 amino acids. CDR3 loop: CASSAGTAYEQYF. The CDR3 DNA follows: TGTGCCAGCAGTGCCGGGACAGCCTACGAGCAGTACTTC.

This clonotype has ten or more counts. The chain has TRBV28 and TRBJ1-1, with no clear D. Germline values: CDR1 MDHEN, CDR2 SYDVKM. V was pared by 3 bases and J by 2 bases, with 10 bases between. The length of the CDR3 is 14 residues. The DNA of the CDR3 is TGTGCCAGCAGTTTCGTGACGGTTAACACTGAAGCTTTCTTT. It is translated as CASSFVTVNTEAFF.

In DNA, the CDR3 is TGTGCCACCAGCCGGGGAGCGGAACTAGTATCCCACGAGCAGTACTTC. It is translated as CATSRGAELVSHEQYF. The rearrangement joins TRBV15 to TRBJ2-7; D perhaps matches TRBD2 (5 bases). The CDR3 is 16 residues long. Trimming pared 5 bases from V and 5 bases from J, leaving 22 bases between. Per germline, CDR1 LNHNV and CDR2 YYDKDF (reference sequence).

In this sample, this clonotype turned up a few times. The chain carries TRBV7-2 and TRBJ2-5; 13 bases are a match to TRBD2. The CDR3 spans 16 residues. Losses at the gene ends were 4 bases for V and 5 bases for J; bases not matched to a gene: 7. Germline lookup yields CDR1 SGHTA and CDR2 FQGNSA. The CDR3: CASSSTGTSGMETQYF. DNA of the CDR3: TGTGCCAGCAGCTCAACCGGGACTAGCGGGATGGAGACCCAGTACTTC.

The genes are TRBV28 and TRBJ1-4, with D tentatively TRBD1 (6 bases). Per the germline V gene, CDR1 is MDHEN and CDR2 is SYDVKM. This CDR3 spans 16 amino acids. Between the trimmed V and J ends, which lost 2 bases and 7 bases, there was a span of 17 bases. CDR3 loop: CASSLDLTGSGEKLFF. CDR3 bases: TGTGCCAGCAGTTTAGACCTAACAGGGAGCGGTGAAAAACTGTTTTTT.

This clonotype was observed a handful of times. The chain couples TRBV28 to TRBJ2-7, with D perhaps matching TRBD2 (6 bases). V lost 8 bases to trimming and J lost 0 bases, with 17 bases between them. The CDR3 is 15 amino acids. Looked up from germline, CDR1 is MDHEN and CDR2 is SYDVKM. The CDR3 DNA is TGTGCCAGCGGCGGAGGGGCGGTGAGCTCCTACGAGCAGTACTTC. It codes for CASGGGAVSSYEQYF.

The V gene is TRBV12-3 or TRBV12-4, the J gene TRBJ2-7; possibly TRBD2 for D (5 bases). V was pared by 3 bases and J by 2 bases, with 14 bases between. This CDR3 has 15 amino acids. Here the CDR3 reads CASSFRASIAYEQYF. The CDR3 bases are TGTGCCAGCAGTTTTAGGGCTAGCATCGCCTACGAGCAGTACTTC.

This clonotype was found many times. This chain connects TRBV14 to TRBJ2-7; D perhaps matches TRBD2 (6 bases). The CDR3 runs to 15 residues. V lost 5 bases and J lost 4, with 18 bases in between. The germline gives CDR1 SGHDN, CDR2 FVKESK. CDR3 nucleotide sequence: TGTGCCAGCAGCTCCATGTCGGGAGTTGCGTACGAGCAGTACTTC. Protein product: CASSSMSGVAYEQYF.

This clonotype occurred many times. CDR3 protein: CASSLVGTVNTEAFF. The CDR3 DNA reads as TGCGCCAGCAGCTTGGTAGGGACGGTGAACACTGAAGCTTTCTTT. This chain links TRBV5-1 with TRBJ1-1, with D possibly TRBD1 on 5 matching bases. V lost 0 bases to trimming and J lost 0 bases, with 9 bases between them. Per germline, CDR1 SGHRS and CDR2 YFSETQ. The CDR3 consists of 15 residues. The full variable domain, in which reference TRBV5-1 and TRBJ1-1 provide the parts outside the CDR3, is KAGVTQTPRYLIKTRGQQVTLSCSPISGHRSVSWYQQTPGQGLQFLFEYFSETQRNKGNFPGRFSGRQFSNSRSEMNVSTLELGDSALYLCASSLVGTVNTEAFFGQGTRLTVV.

CDR3 region: CASQPGTAYEQYF. CDR3 sequence (DNA): TGTGCCTCCCAGCCCGGGACGGCCTACGAGCAGTACTTC. This sequence joins TRBV6-1 and TRBJ2-7; either TRBD1 or TRBD2 may supply D (5 bases each). The CDR3 spans 13 residues. Between the trimmed V and J ends, which lost 11 bases and 2 bases, there was a span of 16 bases. Germline V CDR1 and CDR2: MNHNS, SASEGT.

The V call is TRBV7-2, the J call TRBJ2-1; possible D gene TRBD2, 6 bases. With 2 bases removed from V and 5 bases from J, the gap between germline ends came to 13 bases. The CDR3 extends over 15 amino acids. Per germline, CDR1 SGHTA and CDR2 FQGNSA. Here the CDR3 reads CASSLKAGTHNEQFF. DNA for the CDR3: TGTGCCAGCAGCTTAAAGGCGGGAACCCACAATGAGCAGTTCTTC.

This clonotype has a count of ten or more. The gene calls are TRBV11-1 and TRBJ2-5; 10 bases match TRBD2. CDR3 length equals 16 residues. After removal of 3 bases from V and 1 base from J, the junction contained 5 bases not matched to a gene. The germline V gene encodes CDR1 SGHAT and CDR2 FQDESV (reference sequence). Here the CDR3 DNA reads TGTGCCAGCAGCTTGGGTAGCGGGAGGATCCAAGAGACCCAGTACTTC. Amino acids: CASSLGSGRIQETQYF.

In this sample, this clonotype turned up many times. The genes are TRBV9 and TRBJ2-2; D gene uncertain. The length of the CDR3 is 13 residues. Germline CDR1 SGDLS, CDR2 YYNGEE. The V end lost 4 bases, the J end lost 7 bases, and 11 bases lay between the germline ends. The CDR3 is CASSNTWGGELFF. The DNA of the CDR3 is TGTGCCAGCAGCAATACGTGGGGCGGGGAGCTGTTTTTT. Full variable domain (missing parts from reference TRBV9 and TRBJ2-2): DSGVTQTPKHLITATGQRVTLRCSPRSGDLSVYWYQQSLDQGLQFLIQYYNGEERAKGNILERFSAQQFPDLHSELNLSSLELGDSALYFCASSNTWGGELFFGEGSRLTVL.

This clonotype was counted many times. This sequence joins TRBV12-3 or TRBV12-4 and TRBJ2-3, with TRBD2 matching 7 bases. This CDR3 has 16 amino acids. V shed 5 bases, J shed 0 bases, and the junction held 8 bases outside the gene matches. In DNA, the CDR3 is TGTGCCAGCAGTCTCTCTAGCGGACCTAGCACAGATACGCAGTATTTT. Translation gives CASSLSSGPSTDTQYF.

This clonotype came up many times. The J gene is TRBJ2-3, the V gene TRBV7-9; D is undetermined. Between the trimmed V and J ends, which lost 5 bases and 11 bases, there was a span of 8 bases. The length of the CDR3 is 10 residues. Germline CDR1 is SEHNR and CDR2 is FQNEAQ (reference sequence). Written as DNA, the CDR3 is TGTGCCAGCAGCCCTTGGGGGCAGTATTTT. It is translated as CASSPWGQYF.

V usage is TRBV29-1 and J usage is TRBJ1-2; D is unclear. CDR1 is SQVTM and CDR2 is ANQGSEA in the germline V gene. Trimming pared 7 bases from V and 2 bases from J, leaving 8 bases between. The CDR3 covers 11 residues. The CDR3 DNA reads TGCAGCGGGCAGGCAAACTATGGCTACACCTTC. Translating it yields CSGQANYGYTF.

This clonotype has a handful of counts. The chain joins TRBV6-2 or TRBV6-3 to TRBJ2-3; TRBD1 is a possible D gene (6 bases). Germline CDR1 and CDR2: MNHEY and SVGEGT. V lost 0 bases and J 3 bases, leaving 10 bases between the germline ends. This CDR3 has 15 residues. In nucleotides, the CDR3 is TGTGCCAGCAGTTACTCGAGGGGGAGTACAGATACGCAGTATTTT. Translation gives CASSYSRGSTDTQYF.

The V and J genes are TRBV12-3 or TRBV12-4 and TRBJ1-2; no reliable D call. The CDR3 is made up of 14 amino acids. V was pared by 6 bases and J by 0 bases, with 11 bases between. The CDR3 DNA sequence: TGTGCCAGCAGGGCGGGCGGCGCTAACTATGGCTACACCTTC. It translates to CASRAGGANYGYTF.

Comment on this clonotype: A much larger clone differs from this one at a single base, so this may be a read error. The rearrangement joins TRBV29-1 to TRBJ2-5; D might be TRBD2 (5 bases). CDR3 size: 13 residues. The germline V gene encodes CDR1 SQVTM and CDR2 ANQGSEA. Here the CDR3 reads CSIEKAGRETQYF. The CDR3 DNA reads TGCAGCATTGAAAAGGCGGGTCGAGAGACCCAGTACTTC.